This T cell receptor beta chain was sequenced for a study of blood T cell repertoires in COVID-19. The assay was immunoSEQ multiplex PCR, and TCRdb's table has in-frame clones only and misses some. The top ten hold 6.9% of the sample, which has 150,000 to 250,000 clones, 82% seen once. This CDR3 has 17 residues. From germline, CDR1 is SGHNT and CDR2 YYREEE (reference sequence). V shed 4 bases and J shed 1 base, with 20 bases lying between them. Sequenced sample: peripheral blood. The V and J genes are TRBV5-4 and TRBJ1-1; possibly TRBD1 for D (6 bases). The clonotype originates from a human donor with acute or convalescent COVID-19. The donor label of this sample is uncertain. The CDR3 reads CASSPASGGGANTEAFF. The DNA of the CDR3 is TGTGCCAGCAGCCCGGCGTCAGGAGGGGGGGCGAACACTGAAGCTTTCTTT.